The T cell receptor (beta chain) under discussion was sequenced for a study of metastatic and nonmetastatic thyroid tumors. Looking at the study overall: A comparison of repertoires was made across blood and tumor or nodule tissue from malignant and benign thyroid patients.

The ends were cut back, 2 bases at V and 5 bases at J, with 10 bases in the middle. The CDR3 loop spans 15 amino acids. Germline assignment: CDR1 SGHTA and CDR2 FQGNSA. TCRdb reprocessed the PCR reads via MiXCR. The sample lists tens of thousands of clones; over 9.5% were seen once. None of the patients had undergone any treatment ahead of thyroid surgery. This clone appeared many times. V and J are TRBV7-2 and TRBJ1-6; D possibly corresponds to TRBD1 (5 bases). The receptor's source is a female donor with papillary thyroid cancer or a benign thyroid nodule (not recorded which). Some clones in this sample may be carry-over from other donors' samples. What was sequenced was blood. The DNA of the CDR3 is TGTGCCAGCAGCTTAACAGGCAACAATAATTCACCCCTCCACTTT. Translation: CASSLTGNNNSPLHF.